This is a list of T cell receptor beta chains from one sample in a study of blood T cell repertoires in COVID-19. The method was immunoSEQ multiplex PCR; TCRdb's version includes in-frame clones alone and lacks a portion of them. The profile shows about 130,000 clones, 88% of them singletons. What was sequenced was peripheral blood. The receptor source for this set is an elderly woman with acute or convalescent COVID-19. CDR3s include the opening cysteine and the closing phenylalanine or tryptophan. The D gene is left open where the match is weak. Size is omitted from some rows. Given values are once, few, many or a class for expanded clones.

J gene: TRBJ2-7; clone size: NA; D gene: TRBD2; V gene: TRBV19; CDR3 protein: CASSIGTSTGYEQYF; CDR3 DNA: TGTGCCAGTAGTATAGGGACTAGCACAGGCTACGAGCAGTACTTC
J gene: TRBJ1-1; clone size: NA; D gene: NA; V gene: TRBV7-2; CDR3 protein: CASSLYPQGTEAFF; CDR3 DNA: TGTGCCAGCAGCTTATACCCCCAGGGCACTGAAGCTTTCTTT
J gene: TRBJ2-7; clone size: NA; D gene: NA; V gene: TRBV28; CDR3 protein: CASRPPSPADYEQYF; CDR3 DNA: TGTGCCAGCAGGCCCCCTAGTCCCGCGGACTACGAGCAGTACTTC
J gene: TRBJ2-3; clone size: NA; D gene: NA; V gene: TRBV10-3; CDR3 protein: CAIIWWGAGTQYF; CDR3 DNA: TGTGCCATCATATGGTGGGGCGCAGGAACGCAGTATTTT
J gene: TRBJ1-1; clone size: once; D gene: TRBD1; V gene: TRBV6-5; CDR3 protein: CASSYPGTAQAFF; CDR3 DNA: TGTGCCAGCAGTTACCCGGGGACAGCTCAAGCTTTCTTT
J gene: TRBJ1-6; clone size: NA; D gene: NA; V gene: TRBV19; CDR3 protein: CARSCGTKKRGSPLHF; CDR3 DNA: TGTGCCAGATCATGTGGGACAAAGAAAAGGGGTTCACCCCTCCACTTT
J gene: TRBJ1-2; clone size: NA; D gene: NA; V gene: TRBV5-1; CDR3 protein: CASSLARPNGGYTF; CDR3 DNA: TGCGCCAGCAGCTTGGCCCGGCCCAACGGGGGCTACACCTTC
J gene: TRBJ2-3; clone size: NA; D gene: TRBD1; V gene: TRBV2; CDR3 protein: CASGGQGPDTQYF; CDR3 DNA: TGTGCCAGCGGTGGACAGGGTCCAGATACGCAGTATTTT
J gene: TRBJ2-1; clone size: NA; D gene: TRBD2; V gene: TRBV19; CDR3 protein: CASSARLAGIPGDYNEQFF; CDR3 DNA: TGTGCCAGTAGTGCCCGACTAGCGGGGATACCAGGGGACTACAATGAGCAGTTCTTC
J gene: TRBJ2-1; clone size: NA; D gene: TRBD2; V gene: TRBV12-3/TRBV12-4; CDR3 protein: CASSSTSGNEQFF; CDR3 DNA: TGTGCCAGTTCATCGACTAGCGGGAATGAGCAGTTCTTC
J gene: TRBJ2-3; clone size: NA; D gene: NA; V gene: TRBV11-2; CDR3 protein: CASSLGLQTTGTQYF; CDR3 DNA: TGTGCCAGCAGCTTAGGTCTCCAAACCACCGGTACGCAGTATTTT
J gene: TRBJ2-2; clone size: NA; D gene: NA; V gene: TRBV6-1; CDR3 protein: CASSEMGGTGELFF; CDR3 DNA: TGTGCCAGCAGTGAAATGGGGGGAACCGGGGAGCTGTTTTTT
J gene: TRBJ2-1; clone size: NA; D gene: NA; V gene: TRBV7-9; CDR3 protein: CASSPDWGVEQFF; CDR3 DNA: TGTGCCAGCAGCCCGGACTGGGGAGTAGAGCAGTTCTTC
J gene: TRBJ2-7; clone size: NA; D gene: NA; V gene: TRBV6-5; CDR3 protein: CASSLQVTSYEQYF; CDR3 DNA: TGTGCCAGCAGTTTGCAGGTCACCTCCTACGAGCAGTACTTC
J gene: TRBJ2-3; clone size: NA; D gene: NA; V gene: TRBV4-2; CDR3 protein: CASSSSSSGTDTQYF; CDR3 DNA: TGTGCCAGCAGCTCATCGTCTTCAGGGACAGATACGCAGTATTTT
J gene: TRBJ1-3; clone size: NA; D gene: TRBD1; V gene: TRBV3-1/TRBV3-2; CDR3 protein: CASSHHSTGGTNTIYF; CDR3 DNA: TGTGCCAGCAGCCACCATTCGACAGGGGGTACGAACACCATATATTTT
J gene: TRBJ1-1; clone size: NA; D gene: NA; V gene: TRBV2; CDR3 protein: CASTDAGLGTEAFF; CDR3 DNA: TGTGCCAGCACCGACGCAGGGTTGGGAACTGAAGCTTTCTTT
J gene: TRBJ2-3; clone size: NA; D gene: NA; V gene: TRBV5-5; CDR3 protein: CASSQDGISRATQYF; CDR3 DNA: TGTGCCAGCAGCCAGGACGGGATTTCTCGTGCTACGCAGTATTTT
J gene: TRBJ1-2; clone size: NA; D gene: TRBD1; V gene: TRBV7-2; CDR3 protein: CASSLNRGGQGYGYTF; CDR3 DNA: TGTGCCAGCAGCTTAAATAGAGGCGGACAGGGATATGGCTACACCTTC
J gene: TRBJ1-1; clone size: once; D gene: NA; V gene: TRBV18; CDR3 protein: CASSRTMGAEAFF; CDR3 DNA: TGTGCCAGCTCACGAACGATGGGCGCTGAAGCTTTCTTT
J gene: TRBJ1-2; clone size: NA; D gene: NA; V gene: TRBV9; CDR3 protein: CASSVGAIYGYTF; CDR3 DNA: TGTGCCAGCAGCGTAGGGGCCATCTATGGCTACACCTTC
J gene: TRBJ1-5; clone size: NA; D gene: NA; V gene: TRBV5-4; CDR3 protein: CASSRSDQPQHF; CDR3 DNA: TGTGCCAGCAGCCGGAGTGATCAGCCCCAGCATTTT
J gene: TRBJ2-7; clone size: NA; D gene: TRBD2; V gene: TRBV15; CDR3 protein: CATSVSGSRSYEQYF; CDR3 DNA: TGTGCCACCAGCGTAAGCGGGAGTAGGTCCTACGAGCAGTACTTC
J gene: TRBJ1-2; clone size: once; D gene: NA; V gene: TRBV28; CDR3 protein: CASSSPDGYTF; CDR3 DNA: TGTGCCAGCAGCTCCCCAGATGGCTACACCTTC
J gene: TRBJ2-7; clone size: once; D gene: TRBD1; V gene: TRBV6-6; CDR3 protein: CASSYEGTGGYEQYF; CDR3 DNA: TGTGCCAGCAGTTACGAGGGGACAGGGGGCTACGAGCAGTACTTC
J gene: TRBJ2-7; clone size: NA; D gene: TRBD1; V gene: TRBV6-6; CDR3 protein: CASRGQGPGEQYF; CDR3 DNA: TGTGCCAGCAGAGGACAGGGACCCGGCGAGCAGTACTTC
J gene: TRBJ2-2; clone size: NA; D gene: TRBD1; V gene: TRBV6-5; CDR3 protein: CASSYWTGGTGELFF; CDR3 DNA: TGTGCCAGCAGTTATTGGACAGGGGGCACCGGGGAGCTGTTTTTT
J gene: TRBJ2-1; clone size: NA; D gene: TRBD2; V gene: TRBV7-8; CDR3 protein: CASSLLREVNEQFF; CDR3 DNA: TGTGCCAGCAGCTTACTTCGGGAGGTGAATGAGCAGTTCTTC
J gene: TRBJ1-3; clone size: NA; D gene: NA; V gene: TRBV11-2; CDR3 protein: CASSQDVASNTIYF; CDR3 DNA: TGTGCCAGCAGCCAGGACGTAGCGTCGAACACCATATATTTT
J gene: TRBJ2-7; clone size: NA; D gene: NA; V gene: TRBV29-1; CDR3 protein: CSVADSAIYEQYF; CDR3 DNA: TGCAGCGTCGCGGACAGTGCGATCTACGAGCAGTACTTC
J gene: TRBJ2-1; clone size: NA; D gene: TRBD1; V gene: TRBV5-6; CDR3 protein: CASSLGGQGYNEQFF; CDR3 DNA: TGTGCCAGCAGCTTGGGGGGACAGGGTTACAATGAGCAGTTCTTC
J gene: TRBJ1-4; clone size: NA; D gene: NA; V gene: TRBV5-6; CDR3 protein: CASSGRDNPTKLFF; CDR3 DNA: TGTGCCAGCAGCGGCCGGGACAACCCAACAAAACTGTTTTTT
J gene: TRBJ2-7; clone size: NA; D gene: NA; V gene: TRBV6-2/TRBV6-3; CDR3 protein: CASSQGGASHEQYF; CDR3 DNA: TGTGCCAGCAGTCAGGGCGGTGCTTCCCACGAGCAGTACTTC
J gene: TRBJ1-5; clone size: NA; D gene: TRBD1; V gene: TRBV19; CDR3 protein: CAATGSGNQPQHF; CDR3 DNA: TGTGCCGCGACAGGGTCGGGTAATCAGCCCCAGCATTTT
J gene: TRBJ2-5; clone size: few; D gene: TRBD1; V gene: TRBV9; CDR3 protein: CASSPRTGQETQYF; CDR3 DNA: TGTGCCAGCAGCCCCCGGACAGGACAAGAGACCCAGTACTTC
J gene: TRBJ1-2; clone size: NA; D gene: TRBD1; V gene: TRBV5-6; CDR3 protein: CASSLGTGVFYGYTF; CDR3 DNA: TGTGCCAGCAGTCTCGGGACAGGGGTATTCTATGGCTACACCTTC
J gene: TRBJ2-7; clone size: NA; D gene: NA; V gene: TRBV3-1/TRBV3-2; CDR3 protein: CASSHRSYEQYF; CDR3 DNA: TGTGCCAGCAGCCACCGGTCCTACGAGCAGTACTTC
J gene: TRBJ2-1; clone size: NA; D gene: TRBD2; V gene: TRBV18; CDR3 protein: CASSPFLAGSYNEQFF; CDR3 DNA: TGTGCCAGCTCACCATTTCTAGCGGGCTCCTACAATGAGCAGTTCTTC
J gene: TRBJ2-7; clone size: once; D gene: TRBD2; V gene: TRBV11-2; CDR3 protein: CASSVHSGGLTYEQYF; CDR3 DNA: TGTGCCAGCAGCGTACATAGCGGGGGGTTGACCTACGAGCAGTACTTC
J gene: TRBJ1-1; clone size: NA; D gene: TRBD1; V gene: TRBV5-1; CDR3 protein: CASSLAQGADKAFF; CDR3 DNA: TGCGCCAGCAGCTTGGCCCAGGGGGCGGATAAAGCTTTCTTT
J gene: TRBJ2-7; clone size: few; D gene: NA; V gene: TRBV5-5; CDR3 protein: CASSFLTQGRTYEQYF; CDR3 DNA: TGTGCCAGCAGCTTTCTGACACAAGGCAGGACCTACGAGCAGTACTTC
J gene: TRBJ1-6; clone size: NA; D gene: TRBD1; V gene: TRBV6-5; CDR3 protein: CASGTAENSPLHF; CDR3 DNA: TGTGCCAGCGGGACAGCGGAAAATTCACCCCTCCACTTT
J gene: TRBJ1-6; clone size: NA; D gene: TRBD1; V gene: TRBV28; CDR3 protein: CASGQGGQGGKSYNSPLHF; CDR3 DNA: TGTGCCAGCGGACAAGGAGGACAGGGCGGGAAGTCCTATAATTCACCCCTCCACTTT
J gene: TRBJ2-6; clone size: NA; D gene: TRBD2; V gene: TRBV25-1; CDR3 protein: CASSEHGGAASGANVLTF; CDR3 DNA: TGTGCCAGCAGTGAACACGGGGGGGCAGCCTCTGGGGCCAACGTCCTGACTTTC
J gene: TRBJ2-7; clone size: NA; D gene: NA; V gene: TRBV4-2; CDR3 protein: CASSQDRMQGPSSYEQYF; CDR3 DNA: TGTGCCAGCAGCCAAGATCGAATGCAGGGGCCGAGCTCCTACGAGCAGTACTTC
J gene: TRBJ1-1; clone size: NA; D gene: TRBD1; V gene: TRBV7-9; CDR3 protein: CASSFQDRQAFF; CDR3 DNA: TGTGCCAGCAGCTTTCAGGACAGGCAAGCTTTCTTT
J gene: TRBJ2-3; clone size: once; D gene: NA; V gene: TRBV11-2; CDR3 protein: CASSQSITGSSDTQYF; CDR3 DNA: TGTGCCAGCAGCCAGTCAATAACGGGGTCCTCAGATACGCAGTATTTT
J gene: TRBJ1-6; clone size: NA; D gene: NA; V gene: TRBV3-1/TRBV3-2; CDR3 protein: CASSQDITGISSPLHF; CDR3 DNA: TGTGCCAGCAGCCAAGATATCACAGGGATCAGTTCACCCCTCCACTTT
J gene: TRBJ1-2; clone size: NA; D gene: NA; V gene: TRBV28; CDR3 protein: CASSISRGNYGYTF; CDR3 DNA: TGTGCCAGCAGTATATCCAGGGGCAACTATGGCTACACCTTC
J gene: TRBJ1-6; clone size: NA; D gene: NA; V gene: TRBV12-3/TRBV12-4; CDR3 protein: CASRTPNSPLHF; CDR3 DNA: TGTGCCAGCAGGACTCCCAATTCACCCCTCCACTTT
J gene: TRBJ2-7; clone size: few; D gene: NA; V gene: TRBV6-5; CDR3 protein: CASSFSFRDYEQYF; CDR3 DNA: TGTGCCAGCAGTTTTTCCTTCAGGGATTACGAGCAGTACTTC
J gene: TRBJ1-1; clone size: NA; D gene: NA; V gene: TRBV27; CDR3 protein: CASSLGPGTAEAFF; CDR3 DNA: TGTGCCAGCAGTTTAGGCCCGGGAACGGCTGAAGCTTTCTTT
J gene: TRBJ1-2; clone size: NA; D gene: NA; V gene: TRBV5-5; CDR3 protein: CASSPTSRHGYTF; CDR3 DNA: TGTGCCAGCAGCCCAACCTCTAGGCATGGCTACACCTTC
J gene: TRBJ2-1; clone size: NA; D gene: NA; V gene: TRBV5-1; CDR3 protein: CASSLGEGGEQFF; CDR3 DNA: TGCGCCAGCAGCTTGGGAGAGGGAGGTGAGCAGTTCTTC
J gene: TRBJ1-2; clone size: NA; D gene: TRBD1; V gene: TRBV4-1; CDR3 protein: CASSPEWTGSYGYTF; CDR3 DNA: TGCGCCAGCAGCCCTGAATGGACAGGGAGCTATGGCTACACCTTC